This T cell receptor beta chain emerged from a study of blood T cells in healthy people across ages. Together with a sample-barcoded 5' primer, a J-beta primer mix was included in a second PCR lasting roughly 6 to 12 cycles. TCRdb re-called the 5' RACE reads through MiXCR, storing one row per CDR3 protein. This sample has just over 1 million distinct CDR3 sequences, with more than 35% found just once. This clonotype was seen only a few times. The target antigen is unknown. V dropped 5 bases and J dropped 0 bases, with 11 bases sitting between them. The CDR3 is made up of 15 amino acids. Germline CDR1 SGHTA, CDR2 FQGNSA. Whole-study findings and limits: For the donors, CMV status was unknown and possibly confounded expanded clonotype changes.

This clonotype originated in a woman aged 55 to 70 in good health. Sequencing was done on a sample of blood. The chain joins TRBV7-2 to TRBJ2-1; D is undetermined. The CDR3 nucleotides read TGTGCCAGCAGCGCCGGGCGGAACTCCTACAATGAGCAGTTCTTC. It translates to CASSAGRNSYNEQFF.